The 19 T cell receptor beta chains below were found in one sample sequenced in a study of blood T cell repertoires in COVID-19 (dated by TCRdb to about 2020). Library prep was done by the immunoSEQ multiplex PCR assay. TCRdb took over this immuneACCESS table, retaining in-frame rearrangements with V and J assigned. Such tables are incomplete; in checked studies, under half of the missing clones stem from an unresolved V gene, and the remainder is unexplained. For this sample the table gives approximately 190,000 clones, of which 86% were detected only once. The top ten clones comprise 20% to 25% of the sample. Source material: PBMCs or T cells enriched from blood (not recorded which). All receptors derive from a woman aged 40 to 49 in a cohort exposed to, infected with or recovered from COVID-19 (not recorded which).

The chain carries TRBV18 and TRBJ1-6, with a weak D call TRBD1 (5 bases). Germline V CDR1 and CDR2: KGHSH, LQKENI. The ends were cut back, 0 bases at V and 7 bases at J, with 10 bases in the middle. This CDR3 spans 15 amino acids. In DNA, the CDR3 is TGTGCCAGCTCACCACCGCAGGGTACGAATTCACCCCTCCACTTT. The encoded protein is CASSPPQGTNSPLHF.

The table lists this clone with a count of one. CDR3 protein: CASSTRVAYEQYF. CDR3 in DNA: TGTGCCAGCAGTACACGGGTAGCCTACGAGCAGTACTTC. This chain connects TRBV28 to TRBJ2-7, with D unclear. Germline loops: CDR1 MDHEN, CDR2 SYDVKM. This CDR3 is 13 amino acids long. Trimming left V 5 bases short and J 2 bases short, with 10 bases between.

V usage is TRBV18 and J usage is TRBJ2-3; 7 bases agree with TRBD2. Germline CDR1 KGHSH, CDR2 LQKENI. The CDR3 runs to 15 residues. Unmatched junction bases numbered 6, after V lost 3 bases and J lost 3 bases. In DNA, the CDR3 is TGTGCCAGCTCACCCTCTAGCGGTTCGACAGATACGCAGTATTTT. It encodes CASSPSSGSTDTQYF.

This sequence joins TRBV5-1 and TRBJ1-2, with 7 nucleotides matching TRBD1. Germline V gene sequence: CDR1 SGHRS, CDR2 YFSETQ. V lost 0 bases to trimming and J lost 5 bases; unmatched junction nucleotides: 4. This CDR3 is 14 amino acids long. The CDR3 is CASSLAQTGYGYTF. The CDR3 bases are TGCGCCAGCAGCTTGGCCCAGACAGGGTATGGCTACACCTTC.

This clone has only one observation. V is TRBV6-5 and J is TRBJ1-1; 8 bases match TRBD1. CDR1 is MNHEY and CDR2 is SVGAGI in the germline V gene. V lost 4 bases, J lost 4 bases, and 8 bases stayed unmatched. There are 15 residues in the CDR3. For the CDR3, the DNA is TGTGCCAGCAGTTGGGGGACAGGAACGGGCACTGAAGCTTTCTTT. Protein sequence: CASSWGTGTGTEAFF.

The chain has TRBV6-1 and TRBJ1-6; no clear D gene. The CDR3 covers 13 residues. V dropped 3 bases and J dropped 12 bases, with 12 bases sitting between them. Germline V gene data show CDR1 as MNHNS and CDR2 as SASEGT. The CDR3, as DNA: TGTGCCAGCAGTGATAGCCCCGTGGTACCCCTCCACTTT. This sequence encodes CASSDSPVVPLHF.

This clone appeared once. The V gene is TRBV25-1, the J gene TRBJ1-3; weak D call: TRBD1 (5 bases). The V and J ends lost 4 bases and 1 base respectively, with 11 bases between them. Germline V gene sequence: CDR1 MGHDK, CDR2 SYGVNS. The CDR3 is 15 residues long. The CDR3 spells CASSGGVVSGNTIYF. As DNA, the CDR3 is TGTGCCAGCAGTGGGGGCGTAGTGTCTGGAAACACCATATATTTT.

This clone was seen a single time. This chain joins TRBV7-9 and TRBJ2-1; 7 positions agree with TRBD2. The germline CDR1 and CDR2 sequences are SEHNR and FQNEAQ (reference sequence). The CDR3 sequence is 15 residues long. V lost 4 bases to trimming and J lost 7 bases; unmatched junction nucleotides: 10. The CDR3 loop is CASSSSSGRGNEQFF. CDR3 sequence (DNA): TGTGCCAGCAGCTCCTCTAGCGGCCGGGGGAATGAGCAGTTCTTC. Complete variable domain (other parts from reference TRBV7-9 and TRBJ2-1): DTGVSQNPRHKITKRGQNVTFRCDPISEHNRLYWYRQTLGQGPEFLTYFQNEAQLEKSRLLSDRFSAERPKGSFSTLEIQRTEQGDSAMYLCASSSSSGRGNEQFFGPGTRLTVL.

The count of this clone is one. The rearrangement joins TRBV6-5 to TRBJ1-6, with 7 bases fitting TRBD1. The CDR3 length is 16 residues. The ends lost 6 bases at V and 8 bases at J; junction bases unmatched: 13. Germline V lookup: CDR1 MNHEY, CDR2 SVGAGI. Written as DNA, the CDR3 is TGTGCCAGCAGGTACCTACAGGGGAAAGCGGATTCACCCCTCCACTTT. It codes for CASRYLQGKADSPLHF.

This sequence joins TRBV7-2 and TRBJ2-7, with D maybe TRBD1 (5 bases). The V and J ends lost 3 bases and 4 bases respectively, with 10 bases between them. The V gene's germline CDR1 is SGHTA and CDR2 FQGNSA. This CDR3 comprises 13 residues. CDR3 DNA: TGTGCCAGCAGCTTTCAGGGAAAGTACGAGCAGTACTTC. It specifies CASSFQGKYEQYF.

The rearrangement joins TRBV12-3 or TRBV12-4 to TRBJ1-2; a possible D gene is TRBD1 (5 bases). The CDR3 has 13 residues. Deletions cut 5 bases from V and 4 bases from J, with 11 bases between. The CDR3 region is CASSGQSPYGYTF. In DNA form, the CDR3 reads TGTGCCAGCAGTGGACAATCCCCCTATGGCTACACCTTC.

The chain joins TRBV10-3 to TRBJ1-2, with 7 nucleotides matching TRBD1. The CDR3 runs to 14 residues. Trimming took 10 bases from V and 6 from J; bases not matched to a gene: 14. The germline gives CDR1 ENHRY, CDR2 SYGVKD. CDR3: CATTPEGALDGYTF. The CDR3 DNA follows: TGTGCCACAACCCCGGAGGGGGCGTTAGATGGCTACACCTTC.

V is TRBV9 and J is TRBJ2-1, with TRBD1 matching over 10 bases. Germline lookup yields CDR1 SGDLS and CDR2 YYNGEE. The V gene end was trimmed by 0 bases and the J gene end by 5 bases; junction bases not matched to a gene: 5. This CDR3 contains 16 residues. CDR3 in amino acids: CASSVGTGGMDNEQFF. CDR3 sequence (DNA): TGTGCCAGCAGCGTAGGGACAGGGGGAATGGACAATGAGCAGTTCTTC.

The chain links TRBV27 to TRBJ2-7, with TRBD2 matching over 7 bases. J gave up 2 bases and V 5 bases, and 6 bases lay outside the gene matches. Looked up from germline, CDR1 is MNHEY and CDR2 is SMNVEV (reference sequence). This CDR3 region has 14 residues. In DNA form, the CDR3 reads TGTGCCAGCAGTGGGGGGGTTGGCCCCTACGAGCAGTACTTC. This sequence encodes CASSGGVGPYEQYF.

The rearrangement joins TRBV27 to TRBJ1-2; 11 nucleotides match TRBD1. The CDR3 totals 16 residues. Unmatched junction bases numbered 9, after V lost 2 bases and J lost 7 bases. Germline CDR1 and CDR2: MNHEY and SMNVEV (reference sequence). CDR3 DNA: TGTGCCAGCAGTTTAAGGTGGGGACAGGGGGGACGTGGCTACACCTTC. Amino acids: CASSLRWGQGGRGYTF.

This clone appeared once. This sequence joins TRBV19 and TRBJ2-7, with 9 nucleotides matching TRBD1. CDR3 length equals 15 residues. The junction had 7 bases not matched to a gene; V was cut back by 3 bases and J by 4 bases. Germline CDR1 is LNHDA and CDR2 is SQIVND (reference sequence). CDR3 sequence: CASSIHGTGQYEQYF. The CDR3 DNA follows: TGTGCCAGTAGTATCCATGGGACAGGGCAGTACGAGCAGTACTTC.

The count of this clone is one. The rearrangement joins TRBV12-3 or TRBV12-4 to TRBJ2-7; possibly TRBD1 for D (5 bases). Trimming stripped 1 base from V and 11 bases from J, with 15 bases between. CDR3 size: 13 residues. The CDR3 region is CASSLVVGRMKYF. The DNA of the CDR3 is TGTGCCAGCAGTTTAGTCGTGGGGCGGATGAAGTACTTC.

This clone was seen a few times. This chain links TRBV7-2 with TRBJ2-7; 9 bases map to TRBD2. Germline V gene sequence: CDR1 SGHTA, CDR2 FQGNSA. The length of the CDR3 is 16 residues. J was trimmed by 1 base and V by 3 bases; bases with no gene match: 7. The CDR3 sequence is CASSFHLLAGSYEQYF. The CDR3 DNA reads TGTGCCAGCAGCTTTCATCTCCTAGCGGGATCCTACGAGCAGTACTTC.

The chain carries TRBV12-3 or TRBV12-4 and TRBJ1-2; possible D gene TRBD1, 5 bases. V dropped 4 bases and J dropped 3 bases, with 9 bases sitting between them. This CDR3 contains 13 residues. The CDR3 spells CASSSGRDYGYTF. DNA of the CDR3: TGTGCCAGCAGTTCAGGGAGGGACTATGGCTACACCTTC.